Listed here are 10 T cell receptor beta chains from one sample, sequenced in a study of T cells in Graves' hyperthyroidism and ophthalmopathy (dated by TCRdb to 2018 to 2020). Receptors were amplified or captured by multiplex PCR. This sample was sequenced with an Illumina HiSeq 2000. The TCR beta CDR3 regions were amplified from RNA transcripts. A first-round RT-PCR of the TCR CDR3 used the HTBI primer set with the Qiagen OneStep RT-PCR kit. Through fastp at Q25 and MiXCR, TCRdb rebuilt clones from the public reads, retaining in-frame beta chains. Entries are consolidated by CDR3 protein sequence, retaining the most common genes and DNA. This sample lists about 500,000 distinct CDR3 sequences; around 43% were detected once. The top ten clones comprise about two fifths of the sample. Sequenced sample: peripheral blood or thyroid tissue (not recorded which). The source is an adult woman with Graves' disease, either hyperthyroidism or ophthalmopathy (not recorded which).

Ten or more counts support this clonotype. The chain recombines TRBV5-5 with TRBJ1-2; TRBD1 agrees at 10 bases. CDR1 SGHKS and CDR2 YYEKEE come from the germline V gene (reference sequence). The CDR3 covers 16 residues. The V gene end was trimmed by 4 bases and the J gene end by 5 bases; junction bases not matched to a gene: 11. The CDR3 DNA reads TGTGCCAGCAGCCTAGGGACAGGGGTGATTGGGTATGGCTACACCTTC. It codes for CASSLGTGVIGYGYTF.

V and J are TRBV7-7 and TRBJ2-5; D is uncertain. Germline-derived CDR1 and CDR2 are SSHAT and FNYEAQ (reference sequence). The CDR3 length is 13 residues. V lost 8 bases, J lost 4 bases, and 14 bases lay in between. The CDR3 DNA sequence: TGTGCCAGCGTAGCTAGGTTGGGAGAGACCCAGTACTTC. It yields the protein CASVARLGETQYF.

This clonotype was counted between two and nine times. The CDR3 region is CSAISGLATYEQYF. CDR3 DNA: TGCAGTGCTATTTCGGGACTAGCGACATACGAGCAGTACTTC. This chain uses TRBV20-1 with TRBJ2-7; 10 positions match TRBD2. This CDR3 has 14 amino acids. V dropped 4 bases and J dropped 4; count of bases not matched to a gene: 7. Germline V gene lookup returns CDR1 DFQATT and CDR2 SNEGSKA (reference sequence).

DNA for the CDR3: TGCGCCAGCAGCTTGACGGAGGGCCCTCGATACGAGCAGTACTTC. Translating gives CASSLTEGPRYEQYF. This chain joins TRBV10-2 and TRBJ2-7; maybe TRBD2 (6 bases). V dropped 6 bases and J dropped 4 bases, with 19 bases sitting between them. The germline V gene encodes CDR1 WSHSY and CDR2 SAAADI. The CDR3 length is 15 residues.

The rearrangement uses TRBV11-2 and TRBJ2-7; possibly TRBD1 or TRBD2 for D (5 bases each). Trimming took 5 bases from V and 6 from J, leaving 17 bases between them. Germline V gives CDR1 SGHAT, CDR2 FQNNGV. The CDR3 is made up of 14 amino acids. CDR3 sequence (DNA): TGTGCCAGCAGCACCGGGACCCTCGGAGGCGAGCAGTACTTC. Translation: CASSTGTLGGEQYF.

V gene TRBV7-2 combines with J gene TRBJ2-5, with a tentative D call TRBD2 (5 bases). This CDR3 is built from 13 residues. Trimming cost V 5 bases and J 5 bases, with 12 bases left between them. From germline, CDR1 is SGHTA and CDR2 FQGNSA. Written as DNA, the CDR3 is TGTGCCAGCAGCCGGGGATACCGGGAGACCCAGTACTTC. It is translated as CASSRGYRETQYF.

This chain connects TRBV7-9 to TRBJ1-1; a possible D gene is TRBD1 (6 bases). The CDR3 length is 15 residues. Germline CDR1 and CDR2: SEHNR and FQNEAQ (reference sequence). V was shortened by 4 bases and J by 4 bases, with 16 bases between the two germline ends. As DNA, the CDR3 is TGTGCCAGCAGCTCCCTAGGGGGGGTGGGCACTGAAGCTTTCTTT. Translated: CASSSLGGVGTEAFF.

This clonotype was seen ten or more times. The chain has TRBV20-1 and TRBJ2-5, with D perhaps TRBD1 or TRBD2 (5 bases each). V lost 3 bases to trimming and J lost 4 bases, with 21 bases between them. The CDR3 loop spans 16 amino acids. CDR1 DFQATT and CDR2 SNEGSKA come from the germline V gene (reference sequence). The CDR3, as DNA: TGCAGTGCTAGGGACCTCCGGGACCCTTTGGGAGAGACCCAGTACTTC. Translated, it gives CSARDLRDPLGETQYF.

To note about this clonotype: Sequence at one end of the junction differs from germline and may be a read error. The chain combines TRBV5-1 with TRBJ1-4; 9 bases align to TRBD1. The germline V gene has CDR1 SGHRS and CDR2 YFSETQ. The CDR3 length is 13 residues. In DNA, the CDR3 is TGTGCCAGCAGCTTACAGGGGGCTCAAAAACTGTTTTTT. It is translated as CASSLQGAQKLFF.

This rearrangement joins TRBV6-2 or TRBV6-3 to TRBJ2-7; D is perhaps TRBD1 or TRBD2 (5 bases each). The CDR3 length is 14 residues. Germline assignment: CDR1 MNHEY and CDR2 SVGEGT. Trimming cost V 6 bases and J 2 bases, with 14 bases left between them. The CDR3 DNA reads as TGTGCCAGCAGAATGGGACGGACCACCTACGAGCAGTACTTC. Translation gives CASRMGRTTYEQYF.